What follows describes a single T cell receptor beta chain. Its antigen is not identified. The V gene's germline CDR1 is MGHRA and CDR2 YSYEKL. This CDR3 has 19 amino acids. The V gene end was trimmed by 0 bases and the J gene end by 1 base; junction bases not matched to a gene: 9. Sequencing used immunoSEQ multiplex PCR; TCRdb keeps in-frame clones, though not all of them. The sample includes around 170,000 clones, roughly 90% of them seen just once. These data belong to a study of radiation and T cells in renal cell carcinoma. Overall study results and limits: Top tumor clonotypes rose in blood 2 weeks post-radiation, then contracted.

Documented time point: blood 4 weeks post-SBRT, at nephrectomy. Treatment described: 15 Gy SBRT to primary tumor, nephrectomy 4 weeks later. The origin of this receptor is a woman between 50 and 59 years old with renal cell carcinoma. The sample consisted of blood, taken from a patient whose treatment included radiotherapy and nephrectomy. The V call is TRBV4-1, the J call TRBJ1-5; the match to TRBD1 covers 10 bases. This CDR3 reads CASSQDRDRGLWSNQPQHF. In DNA form, the CDR3 reads TGCGCCAGCAGCCAAGATCGGGACAGGGGACTTTGGAGCAATCAGCCCCAGCATTTT.